The present T cell receptor beta chain was sequenced within a study of cytomegalovirus exposure and HLA in healthy donors. Donors were drawn from the 120-subject validation cohort, separate from the roughly 700-subject first cohort. Germline V gene data show CDR1 as SNHLY and CDR2 as FYNNEI. The V gene lost 6 bases and the J gene lost 0 bases, with 12 bases spanning the gap. The CDR3 runs 14 residues. This clone was found once. Its antigen is as yet unknown. Assay: immunoSEQ multiplex PCR; the TCRdb copy retains only in-frame clones and omits some. The repertoire has under 85,000 clones, 90% to 95% of them found once; the top ten carry under 5.5%. Study-level results: Reportedly, cytomegalovirus status was diagnosed with high sensitivity and specificity.

Material for sequencing was PBMCs. The clonotype comes from a young man in good health and CMV-seropositive. The rearrangement joins TRBV2 to TRBJ2-7, with unresolved D. CDR3 sequence reads: CASSKLTSSYEQYF. As DNA, the CDR3 is TGTGCCAGCAGCAAACTAACCAGCTCCTACGAGCAGTACTTC.